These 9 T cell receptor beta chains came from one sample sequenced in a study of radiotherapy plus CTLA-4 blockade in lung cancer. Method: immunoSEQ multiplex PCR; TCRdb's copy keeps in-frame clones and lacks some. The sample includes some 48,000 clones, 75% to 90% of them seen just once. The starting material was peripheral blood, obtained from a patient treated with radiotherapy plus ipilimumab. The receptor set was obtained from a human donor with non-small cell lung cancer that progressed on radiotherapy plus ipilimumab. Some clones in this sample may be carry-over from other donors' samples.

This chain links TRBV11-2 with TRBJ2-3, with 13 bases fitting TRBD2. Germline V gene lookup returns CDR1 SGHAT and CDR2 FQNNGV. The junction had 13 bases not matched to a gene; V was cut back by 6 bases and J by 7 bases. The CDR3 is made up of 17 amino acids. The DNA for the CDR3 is TGTGCCAGCAGGTCCGCAATTTTACTAGCGGGAGGGCATACGCAGTATTTT. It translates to CASRSAILLAGGHTQYF.

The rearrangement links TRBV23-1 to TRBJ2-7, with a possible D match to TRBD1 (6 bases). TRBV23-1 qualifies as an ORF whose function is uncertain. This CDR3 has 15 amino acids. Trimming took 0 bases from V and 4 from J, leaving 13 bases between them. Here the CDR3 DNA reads TGCGCCAGCAGTCAATCACCCCAGGGGCCGTACGAGCAGTACTTC. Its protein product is CASSQSPQGPYEQYF.

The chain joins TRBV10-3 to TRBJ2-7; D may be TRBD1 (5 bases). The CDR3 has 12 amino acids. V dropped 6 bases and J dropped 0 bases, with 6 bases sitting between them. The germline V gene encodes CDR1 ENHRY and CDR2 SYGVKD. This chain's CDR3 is CAIRDNSYEQYF. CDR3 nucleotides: TGTGCCATCAGGGACAACTCCTACGAGCAGTACTTC.

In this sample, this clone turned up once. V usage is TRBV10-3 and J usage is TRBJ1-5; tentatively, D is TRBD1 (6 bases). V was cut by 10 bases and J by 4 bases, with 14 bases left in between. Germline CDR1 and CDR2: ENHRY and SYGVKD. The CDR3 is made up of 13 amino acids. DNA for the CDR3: TGTGCCACCAACAGGGCGGAGAATCAGCCCCAGCATTTT. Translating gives CATNRAENQPQHF.

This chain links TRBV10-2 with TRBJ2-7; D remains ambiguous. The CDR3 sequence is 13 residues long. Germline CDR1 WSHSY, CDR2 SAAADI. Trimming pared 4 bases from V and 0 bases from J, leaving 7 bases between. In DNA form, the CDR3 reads TGCGCCAGCAGTGTGGGCAGCTCCTACGAGCAGTACTTC. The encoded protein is CASSVGSSYEQYF.

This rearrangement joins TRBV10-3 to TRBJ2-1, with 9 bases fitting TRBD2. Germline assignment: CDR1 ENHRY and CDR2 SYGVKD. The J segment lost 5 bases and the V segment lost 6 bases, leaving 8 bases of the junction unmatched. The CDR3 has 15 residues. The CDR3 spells CAIRGGLAGNNEQFF. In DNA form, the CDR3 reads TGTGCCATCAGGGGGGGGCTAGCGGGGAACAATGAGCAGTTCTTC.

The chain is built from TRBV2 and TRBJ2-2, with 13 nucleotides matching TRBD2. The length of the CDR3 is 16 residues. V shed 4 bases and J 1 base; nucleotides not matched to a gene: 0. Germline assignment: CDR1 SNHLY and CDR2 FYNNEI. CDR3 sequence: CASSGLAGGNTGELFF. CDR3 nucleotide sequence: TGTGCCAGCAGTGGACTAGCGGGGGGGAACACCGGGGAGCTGTTTTTT.

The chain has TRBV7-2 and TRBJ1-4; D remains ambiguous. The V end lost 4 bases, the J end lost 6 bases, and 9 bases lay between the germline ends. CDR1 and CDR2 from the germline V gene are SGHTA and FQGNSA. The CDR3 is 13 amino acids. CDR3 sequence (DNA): TGTGCCAGCAGCTCCCGGGTAGATGAAAAACTGTTTTTT. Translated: CASSSRVDEKLFF.

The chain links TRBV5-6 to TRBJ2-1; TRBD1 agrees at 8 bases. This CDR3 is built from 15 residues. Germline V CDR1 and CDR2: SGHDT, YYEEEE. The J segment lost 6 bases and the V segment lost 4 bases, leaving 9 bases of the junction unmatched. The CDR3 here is CASSQGTGPSNEQFF. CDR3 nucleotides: TGTGCCAGCAGCCAAGGGACAGGCCCATCCAATGAGCAGTTCTTC.